This is a list of T cell receptor beta chains from one sample in a study of cytomegalovirus exposure and HLA in healthy donors. The data were produced by immunoSEQ multiplex PCR, yet TCRdb's version contains in-frame clones alone and is incomplete. The sample lists approximately 180,000 clones; roughly 86% were seen once. The sequenced sample consisted of PBMCs. Receptors were obtained from a woman under 30 in good health and CMV-seronegative. Each CDR3 is given with its conserved first and last residue. The D gene is left open where the match is weak. The size entry is marked missing in some rows and otherwise reads once, few, many or a size class.

cdr3_nt | cdr3_aa | cdr3_length | j_call | d_call | v_call | clone_size
TGTGCCAGCAGCCTGCGGACAGGGCCCAATGAGCAGTTCTTC | CASSLRTGPNEQFF | 14 | TRBJ2-1 | TRBD1 | TRBV6-5 | -
TGTGCCAGCTCTCGCTCCGGGACAGGGACTAACTATGGCTACACCTTC | CASSRSGTGTNYGYTF | 16 | TRBJ1-2 | TRBD1 | TRBV18 | once
TGTGCCAGCAGTGAAACCGGCAGGCACGGCTACACCTTC | CASSETGRHGYTF | 13 | TRBJ1-2 | - | TRBV25-1 | once
TGTGCCAGCAGCTTAGCGCTGGGAAGCGGGGGGCCCAATGAGCAGTTCTTC | CASSLALGSGGPNEQFF | 17 | TRBJ2-1 | TRBD2 | TRBV7-6 | -
TGTGCCAGCAGTCCCGGGACAGTTAATTCACCCCTCCACTTT | CASSPGTVNSPLHF | 14 | TRBJ1-6 | TRBD1 | TRBV6-5 | once
TGTGCCAGCACGAGGACGCAGGGGGATGAGCAGTTCTTC | CASTRTQGDEQFF | 13 | TRBJ2-1 | TRBD1 | TRBV7-9 | few
TGTGCCAGCAGTCTGACAGGGATGAGTGGCTACACCTTC | CASSLTGMSGYTF | 13 | TRBJ1-2 | TRBD1 | TRBV28 | few
TGTGCCAGCTCACCGGCGGGCATACCCTACGAGCAGTACTTC | CASSPAGIPYEQYF | 14 | TRBJ2-7 | - | TRBV18 | -
TGTGCCAGCAGCTTAATGAGGCGGGGTGAGGAGCAGTTCTTC | CASSLMRRGEEQFF | 14 | TRBJ2-1 | - | TRBV7-3 | -
TGTGCCTGGAGCAGGGACAAGTACGAGCAGTACTTC | CAWSRDKYEQYF | 12 | TRBJ2-7 | - | TRBV30 | -
TGCGCCAGCAGCCCAGGCCCCTCTGGAAACACCATATATTTT | CASSPGPSGNTIYF | 14 | TRBJ1-3 | - | TRBV5-1 | few
TGTGCCAGCCACGGGACTAACAATCAGCCCCAGCATTTT | CASHGTNNQPQHF | 13 | TRBJ1-5 | - | TRBV28 | -
TGTGCCAGCAGTGAACCGTTGGGCAACCCTCGGGGGGGAGTGAGCACGGTTGGGAATCAGCCCCAGCATTTT | CASSEPLGNPRGGVSTVGNQPQHF | 24 | TRBJ1-5 | - | TRBV2 | -
TGTGCCAGCAGCTTGGGAGGGGGGGCGAACACTGAAGCTTTCTTT | CASSLGGGANTEAFF | 15 | TRBJ1-1 | - | TRBV5-4 | -
TGTGCCAGCAGCATGACAGGAGTCACAGATACGCAGTATTTT | CASSMTGVTDTQYF | 14 | TRBJ2-3 | - | TRBV7-7 | -
TGTGCCAGCAGAGGACAGGGTACGAGGTTCTCGAAGATTGAAGCTTTCTTT | CASRGQGTRFSKIEAFF | 17 | TRBJ1-1 | TRBD1 | TRBV27 | once
TGTGCCAGCAGCTTTCTAACCTTAAGCTTGACAGCCTGGAACACCATATATTTT | CASSFLTLSLTAWNTIYF | 18 | TRBJ1-3 | - | TRBV11-2 | once
TGCACCAGCAGCCAAAAGCGGGGACGGCACCTCTTC | CTSSQKRGRHLF | 12 | TRBJ2-1 | - | TRBV1 | -
TGTGCCAGTGGGCCGGACAGGGGTGGCTACACCTTC | CASGPDRGGYTF | 12 | TRBJ1-2 | TRBD1 | TRBV19 | -
TGTGCCAGCAGTGAAAACAGGGTTTCCTACGAGCAGTACTTC | CASSENRVSYEQYF | 14 | TRBJ2-7 | - | TRBV2 | -
TGTGCCAGCAGCCGAGGCCGAGGCACTGAAGCTTTCTTT | CASSRGRGTEAFF | 13 | TRBJ1-1 | - | TRBV7-8 | few
TGCGCCAGCAGCCTCCACCGCGGGAGGGACACTGAAGCTTTCTTT | CASSLHRGRDTEAFF | 15 | TRBJ1-1 | - | TRBV5-1 | once
TGTGCCAGCAGCCCACGCGCAGCGGGAGGGACCTACGAGCAGTACTTC | CASSPRAAGGTYEQYF | 16 | TRBJ2-7 | TRBD2 | TRBV9 | -
TGTGCCAGCAGCGGGACTAGCGGGAGCTACGAGCAGTACTTC | CASSGTSGSYEQYF | 14 | TRBJ2-7 | TRBD2 | TRBV2 | -
TGTGCCAGCAAATATCTTGGGCAGATCCTGAACACTGAAGCTTTCTTT | CASKYLGQILNTEAFF | 16 | TRBJ1-1 | - | TRBV27 | -
TGTGCCATCAGTGAAAGGGAGGAGAATGAGCAGTTCTTC | CAISEREENEQFF | 13 | TRBJ2-1 | - | TRBV10-3 | -
TGTGCCAGCAGGGAGGGGACAGCCAACACTGAAGCTTTCTTT | CASREGTANTEAFF | 14 | TRBJ1-1 | TRBD1 | TRBV4-2 | -
TGTGCCAGCAGCGTAAACACCCGAGCTGGGGGGGACAGGGGCTACAATGAGCAGTTCTTC | CASSVNTRAGGDRGYNEQFF | 20 | TRBJ2-1 | TRBD1 | TRBV9 | -
TGTGCCAGCTCACCAGTAAGGGGCGCGAGTAACTATGGCTACACCTTC | CASSPVRGASNYGYTF | 16 | TRBJ1-2 | - | TRBV18 | -
TGCGCCAGCAGTGGCATAGCTAGCTCCTACGAGCAGTACTTC | CASSGIASSYEQYF | 14 | TRBJ2-7 | - | TRBV10-1 | -
TGCAGCGTAACCTACAGGGGGCTAGGGACTGAAGCTTTCTTT | CSVTYRGLGTEAFF | 14 | TRBJ1-1 | TRBD1 | TRBV29-1 | -
TGTGCCAGCAGGACGGGGGGATCGAACACTGAAGCTTTCTTT | CASRTGGSNTEAFF | 14 | TRBJ1-1 | - | TRBV25-1 | -
TGTGCCAGCAGCAAATTGTCAAGGGGGCCTGGGGCCAACGTCCTGACTTTC | CASSKLSRGPGANVLTF | 17 | TRBJ2-6 | - | TRBV21-1 | -
TGCGCCAGCAGCTTGGGGACTAGTCGTACCGGGGAGCTGTTTTTT | CASSLGTSRTGELFF | 15 | TRBJ2-2 | TRBD2 | TRBV5-1 | -
TGTGCCAGCAGCTTAGGGCTAGCGGGAGCAAACACCGGGGAGCTGTTTTTT | CASSLGLAGANTGELFF | 17 | TRBJ2-2 | TRBD2 | TRBV7-9 | -
TGTGCCAGTACAGGGAATTCAAACACTGAAGCTTTCTTT | CASTGNSNTEAFF | 13 | TRBJ1-1 | - | TRBV6-1 | -
TGTGCCAGCAGCCCAGGGGGCGAGTTTGAAAAACTGTTTTTT | CASSPGGEFEKLFF | 14 | TRBJ1-4 | TRBD1 | TRBV27 | -
TGTGCCAGCAGCCCGGACTTAACACAGCCCCAGCATTTT | CASSPDLTQPQHF | 13 | TRBJ1-5 | - | TRBV4-2 | -
TGTGCCTGGAGTCTCCGCGGGGGCACAGATACGCAGTATTTT | CAWSLRGGTDTQYF | 14 | TRBJ2-3 | - | TRBV30 | -
TGTGCGGGAACTAGCGGGGAAACAGATACGCAGTATTTT | CAGTSGETDTQYF | 13 | TRBJ2-3 | TRBD2 | TRBV10-3 | -
TGTGCCAGCAGCTTAGTCGGTGTTGACGAGCAGTACTTC | CASSLVGVDEQYF | 13 | TRBJ2-7 | - | TRBV7-9 | -
TGTGCCAGTAGAATCGGGTTAGCTTCCAACGAGCAGTACTTC | CASRIGLASNEQYF | 14 | TRBJ2-7 | - | TRBV19 | -
TGTGCCAGCAGCCCGGGACAGGGGCATCTCGAGCAGTACTTC | CASSPGQGHLEQYF | 14 | TRBJ2-7 | TRBD1 | TRBV7-9 | -
TGTGCCAGCGCTGTTGGGGGGTACAATGAGCAGTTCTTC | CASAVGGYNEQFF | 13 | TRBJ2-1 | - | TRBV7-3 | many
TGTGCCAGCAGCGTAGTGCAAGGGGGCTCCTACAATGAGCAGTTCTTC | CASSVVQGGSYNEQFF | 16 | TRBJ2-1 | - | TRBV9 | -
TGTGCCAGCAGCTTCGGGGTGAGCTCCTACAATGAGCAGTTCTTC | CASSFGVSSYNEQFF | 15 | TRBJ2-1 | - | TRBV5-6 | -
TGTGCCAGCAGCCTCGACAGAACCTTCTATGGCTACACCTTC | CASSLDRTFYGYTF | 14 | TRBJ1-2 | - | TRBV14 | -
TGTGCCAGCTCACCCTCGACGGGGGGAAACCAAGAGACCCAGTACTTC | CASSPSTGGNQETQYF | 16 | TRBJ2-5 | TRBD2 | TRBV18 | once
TGTGCCAGCAGTTACGAGACTAGCGGGATTGAGCAGTTCTTC | CASSYETSGIEQFF | 14 | TRBJ2-1 | TRBD2 | TRBV6-6 | -